This entry describes one TCR beta chain. This clone was recorded at least ten times. What this receptor recognizes is not known. The sample holds no much larger clone one base away, and base qualities are not on file. This same CDR3 is encoded by further DNA sequences in the sample. The collaborating institutions used their own protocols to collect whole blood in K2EDTA tubes. For TCRbeta analysis, collaborators shipped samples as frozen whole blood, isolated PBMCs, or DNA extracted from either of those sample types. TCRbeta CDR3 regions were amplified from genomic DNA using the immunoSEQ Assay, a bias-controlled multiplex PCR. The authors processed their data as follows. Nucleated cell counts per sample were estimated from amplification of reference gene primers within the assay. To quantify the absolute abundance of each unique TCRbeta CDR3 rearrangement, sequence reads were collapsed and filtered. For each sample, productive Simpson clonality was calculated as the square root of Simpson's diversity index over productive rearrangements. Drawn from immuneACCESS, this table holds only the in-frame rearrangements with V and J called that TCRdb kept. Clones are partly lost; checked studies trace under half to an unresolved V gene and leave the rest unexplained. V and J calls and clone size are as listed in that table; D and trimming were resolved from the DNA. Here the sample has approximately 130,000 clones; 75% to 85% occur a single time. More than 15% of the sample lies in the top ten.

This sample stems from a study of blood T cell repertoires in COVID-19 (dated by TCRdb to 2018 to 2020). About the full investigation: Samples covering the acute and convalescent phases of COVID-19 were provided by collaborators in the United States, Italy and Spain. The material from the prospective study consisted of cDNA or gDNA derived from T cells, B-cell-depleted T cells, or PBMCs. Deeply sampled blood TCRbeta repertoires from subjects exposed to, actively infected with, or recovered from COVID-19 were included in the dataset. The repertoires were released in a freely available public database intended as a resource for research on the immune response to SARS-CoV-2. The samples were drawn from the first 160 participants of the ongoing ImmuneRACE study and from under 1,500 subjects provided by 6 global collaborators. Sample metadata almost always included a de-identified subject ID, COVID-19 status, age in years and sex. HLA class I and class II types, where available, came from metadata supplied by the sample provider rather than from assay-based typing. Summary of the overall study and its limitations: The amount of clinical and demographic metadata varied by source and participant and was provided uncurated.

Reading the germline V gene gives CDR1 SGHRS and CDR2 YFSETQ. V lost 4 bases and J lost 1 base; the stretch between them is 8 bases long. The CDR3 holds 13 amino acids from the cysteine to the phenylalanine. Only the CDR3 part of the read is kept: 39 bases, read in frame from the first base. This TCR was sampled from an older man with acute or convalescent COVID-19. The sequenced material came from peripheral blood. The chain uses TRBV5-1 and TRBJ1-1; no D gene can be assigned with confidence. Read as DNA, the sequence is TGCGCCAGCAGCCCTTCGGGGAACACTGAAGCTTTCTTT. It specifies CASSPSGNTEAFF.